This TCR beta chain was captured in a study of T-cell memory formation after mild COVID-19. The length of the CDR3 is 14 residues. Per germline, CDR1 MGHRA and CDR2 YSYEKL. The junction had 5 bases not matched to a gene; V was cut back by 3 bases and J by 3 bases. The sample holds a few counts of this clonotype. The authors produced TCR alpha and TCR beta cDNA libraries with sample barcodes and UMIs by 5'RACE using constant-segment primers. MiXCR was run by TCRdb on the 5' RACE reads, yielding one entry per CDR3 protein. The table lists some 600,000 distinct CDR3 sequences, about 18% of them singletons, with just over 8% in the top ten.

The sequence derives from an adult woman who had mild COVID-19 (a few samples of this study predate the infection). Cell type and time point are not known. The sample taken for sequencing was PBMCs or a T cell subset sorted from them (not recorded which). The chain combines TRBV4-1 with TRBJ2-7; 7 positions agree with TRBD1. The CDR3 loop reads CASSHSGTDYEQYF. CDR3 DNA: TGCGCCAGCAGCCACTCCGGGACAGACTACGAGCAGTACTTC.